This T cell receptor (beta chain) stems from a study of blood T cells in healthy people across ages. Findings and limits, study-wide: Both naive CD4+ cell counts and diversity were greater in long-lived donors than in aged donors. Age showed a roughly linear inverse relationship with TCR beta diversity per million T cells. Diversity figures derived from one million T cells were judged to underestimate the true value.

Together with a sample-barcoded 5' primer, a J-beta primer mix was included in a second PCR lasting about 7 to 11 cycles. A template-switch adaptor with 12 random nucleotides tagged each cDNA molecule. TCRdb re-analysed the 5' RACE reads in MiXCR, keeping a single row per CDR3 protein. This table has about 780,000 distinct CDR3 sequences, about half appearing once. This clonotype was counted a few times. Antigen unknown. The CDR3 has 19 amino acids. CDR1 and CDR2 from the germline V gene are SEHNR and FQNEAQ (reference sequence). V gave up 6 bases and J gave up 1 base; unmatched junction bases: 13. The receptor's source is a man of 80 years or more in good health. Material for sequencing was blood. The rearrangement links TRBV7-9 to TRBJ2-1; 12 nucleotides agree with TRBD2. CDR3 coding DNA: TGTGCCAGCAGGCTTAGGACTAGCGGGAAGCGGGGGTCCTACAATGAGCAGTTCTTC. Protein product: CASRLRTSGKRGSYNEQFF.